This is a list of T cell receptor beta chains from one sample in a study of cytomegalovirus exposure and HLA in healthy donors. Libraries were prepared by immunoSEQ multiplex PCR; TCRdb keeps only in-frame clonotypes and omits some of them. The data contain around 120,000 clones, almost 85% of them seen just once; the ten biggest clones take up 2.7%. Sequenced: PBMCs. The source of these receptors is a boy between 2 and 15 years old in good health and CMV-seronegative. The CDR3 runs from the conserved cysteine through the conserved F or W. The D gene is left open where the match is weak. Clone size is given for some rows only: seen once, a few or many times, or a class if the clone is expanded.

D gene | J gene | clone size | V gene | CDR3 DNA | CDR3 protein
TRBD1 | TRBJ2-5 | NA | TRBV13 | TGTGCCAGCAGCTCCCGGGACAGGGGGCAAGAGACCCAGTACTTC | CASSSRDRGQETQYF
TRBD2 | TRBJ2-2 | NA | TRBV13 | TGTGCCAGCAGTAAGGCTAGCGGGAGCTTGGGGACCGGGGAGCTGTTTTTT | CASSKASGSLGTGELFF
TRBD2 | TRBJ2-3 | NA | TRBV19 | TGTGCCAGTAGTGCCTCATTCGGACTAGCGGGAGAGTATACGCAGTATTTT | CASSASFGLAGEYTQYF
TRBD2 | TRBJ2-5 | NA | TRBV4-1 | TGCGCCAGCAGCCAAGAACGAGCGGGGGGACATCTCTTGGGAGAGACCCAGTACTTC | CASSQERAGGHLLGETQYF
TRBD1 | TRBJ1-1 | few | TRBV29-1 | TGCAGCGTTCTACCTACGGGACAGGGTAAAAGGATGAACACTGAAGCTTTCTTT | CSVLPTGQGKRMNTEAFF
NA | TRBJ2-1 | NA | TRBV19 | TGTGCCAGTAACCCCCGGACACAACCCTCCTACAATGAGCAGTTCTTC | CASNPRTQPSYNEQFF
TRBD2 | TRBJ2-1 | NA | TRBV10-3 | TGTGCCATCAGTGAATTTCCGGGACTAGCGGTTCAAAGGGGGTTCTTC | CAISEFPGLAVQRGFF
NA | TRBJ2-2 | NA | TRBV7-3 | TGTGCCAGCAGCTTGTCCAGGGGAGAAGGGGAGCTGTTTTTT | CASSLSRGEGELFF
TRBD1 | TRBJ1-2 | NA | TRBV9 | TGTGCCAGCAGCCCCAGGACAGGGAACTATGGCTACACCTTC | CASSPRTGNYGYTF
NA | TRBJ2-1 | once | TRBV19 | TGTGCCAGTAGTATATGGGTCGGGATTAACTACAATGAGCAGTTCTTC | CASSIWVGINYNEQFF
TRBD2 | TRBJ2-3 | NA | TRBV5-6 | TGTGCCAGCAGCTGGGGGGGTTTCACAGATACGCAGTATTTT | CASSWGGFTDTQYF
NA | TRBJ1-2 | NA | TRBV5-4 | TGTGCCAGCAGCGGAGGTATAAGGGCAGATGGCTACACCTTC | CASSGGIRADGYTF
TRBD2 | TRBJ2-3 | NA | TRBV19 | TGTGCCAGTAGTGAGGGACTAGTTTTCACAGATACGCAGTATTTT | CASSEGLVFTDTQYF
TRBD1 | TRBJ2-2 | NA | TRBV9 | TGTGCCAGCAGCCCCCTGGACAGGGATAAGAACACCGGGGAGCTGTTTTTT | CASSPLDRDKNTGELFF
NA | TRBJ1-2 | NA | TRBV9 | TGTGCCAGCAGCGTACAGGGCCAAGGGGGTGGCTACACCTTC | CASSVQGQGGGYTF
TRBD1 | TRBJ2-5 | NA | TRBV29-1 | TGCAGCGTTGATCTCCTTACCCCCCGGACAGGGGAGACCCAGTACTTC | CSVDLLTPRTGETQYF
NA | TRBJ2-1 | NA | TRBV5-1 | TGCGCCAGCAGCTTGGGTAACCTACTAGCACCCAATGAGCAGTTCTTC | CASSLGNLLAPNEQFF
NA | TRBJ1-5 | NA | TRBV18 | TGTGCCAGCTCCCGAGACAGAAATCAGCCCCAGCATTTT | CASSRDRNQPQHF